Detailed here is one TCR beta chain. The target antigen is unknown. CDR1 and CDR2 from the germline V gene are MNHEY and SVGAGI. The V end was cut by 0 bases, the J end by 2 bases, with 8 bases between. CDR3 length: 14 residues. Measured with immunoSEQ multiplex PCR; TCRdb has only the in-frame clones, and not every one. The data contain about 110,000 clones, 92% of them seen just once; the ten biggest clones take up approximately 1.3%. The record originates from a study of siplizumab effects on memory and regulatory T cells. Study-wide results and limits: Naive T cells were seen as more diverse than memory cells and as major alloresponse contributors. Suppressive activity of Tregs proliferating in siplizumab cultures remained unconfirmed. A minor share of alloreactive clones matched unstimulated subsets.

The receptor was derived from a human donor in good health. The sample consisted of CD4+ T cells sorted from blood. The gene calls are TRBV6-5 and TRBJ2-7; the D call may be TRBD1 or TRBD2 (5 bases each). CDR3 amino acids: CASSYSGTTYEQYF. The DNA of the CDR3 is TGTGCCAGCAGTTACTCCGGGACGACCTACGAGCAGTACTTC.